Presented here are 16 T cell receptor beta chains from one specimen sequenced in a study of technical replicates of blood from a few donors. Clones were read by immunoSEQ multiplex PCR, and TCRdb kept only the in-frame ones, dropping some. The table has fewer than 70,000 clones, around 88% seen once. What was sequenced was PBMCs. The receptors shown here come from a human donor in good health. Some clones in this sample may be carry-over from other donors' samples.

The chain carries TRBV19 and TRBJ2-3; 12 positions match TRBD2. CDR1 is LNHDA and CDR2 is SQIVND in the germline V gene (reference sequence). The V and J ends lost 5 bases and 1 base, in that order; junction bases with no gene match: 4. The CDR3 extends over 16 amino acids. CDR3 DNA sequence: TGTGCCAGTAGTTCTAGCGGGAGGGCGGGCACAGATACGCAGTATTTT. Translation gives CASSSSGRAGTDTQYF. The whole variable domain, filled in from reference TRBV19 and TRBJ2-3, reads DGGITQSPKYLFRKEGQNVTLSCEQNLNHDAMYWYRQDPGQGLRLIYYSQIVNDFQKGDIAEGYSVSREKKESFPLTVTSAQKNPTAFYLCASSSSGRAGTDTQYFGPGTRLTVL.

The chain recombines TRBV10-3 with TRBJ2-2; D might be TRBD1 (7 bases). With 10 bases removed from V and 2 bases from J, the gap between germline ends came to 17 bases. Looked up from germline, CDR1 is ENHRY and CDR2 is SYGVKD. The CDR3 extends over 15 amino acids. Here the CDR3 DNA reads TGTGCCACCCGGGGGACAGCGTTAAACACCGGGGAGCTGTTTTTT. Its protein product is CATRGTALNTGELFF.

The rearrangement links TRBV6-6 to TRBJ2-7, with 8 bases lining up with TRBD1. Germline V lookup: CDR1 MNHNY, CDR2 SVGAGI (reference sequence). This CDR3 has 13 amino acids. V lost 6 bases and J lost 5; bases outside the gene matches: 6. The CDR3: CASSGQGWDEQYF. The CDR3 DNA reads TGTGCCAGCAGCGGACAGGGTTGGGACGAGCAGTACTTC.

The V and J genes are TRBV7-2 and TRBJ2-1; 12 nucleotides agree with TRBD2. Per germline, CDR1 SGHTA and CDR2 FQGNSA. The V and J ends lost 5 bases and 6 bases, in that order; junction bases with no gene match: 11. The CDR3 is made up of 17 amino acids. The CDR3 DNA sequence: TGTGCCAGCAGCCCAGAATTACTAGCGGGGGGTTTCAATGAGCAGTTCTTC. Its translation is CASSPELLAGGFNEQFF. The complete variable domain, with remaining parts taken from reference TRBV7-2 and TRBJ2-1, reads GAGVSQSPSNKVTEKGKDVELRCDPISGHTALYWYRQSLGQGLEFLIYFQGNSAPDKSGLPSDRFSAERTGGSVSTLTIQRTQQEDSAVYLCASSPELLAGGFNEQFFGPGTRLTVL.

V gene TRBV7-2 combines with J gene TRBJ2-3; perhaps TRBD2 as D (7 bases). V lost 3 bases and J lost 3, with 13 bases in between. Germline loops: CDR1 SGHTA, CDR2 FQGNSA. This CDR3 has 15 amino acids. This chain's CDR3 is CASSLRGGRTDTQYF. CDR3 DNA: TGTGCCAGCAGCTTGAGGGGGGGCCGGACAGATACGCAGTATTTT.

This rearrangement joins TRBV4-2 to TRBJ2-2; TRBD2 is a possible D gene (5 bases). The CDR3 length is 15 residues. V lost 4 bases and J lost 5, with 14 bases in between. CDR1 LGHNA and CDR2 YNFKEQ come from the germline V gene. The CDR3 region is CASSRRRRETGELFF. The CDR3 DNA reads TGTGCCAGCAGCCGGCGGCGCCGGGAAACCGGGGAGCTGTTTTTT.

CDR3 DNA sequence: TGTGCCAGCAGCGTCTTTGACGGGGGGGCCTCCACAGATACGCAGTATTTT. It yields the protein CASSVFDGGASTDTQYF. This chain uses TRBV9 with TRBJ2-3; 8 bases map to TRBD2. J lost 2 bases, V lost 2 bases, and 10 bases had no gene match. The CDR3 is 17 residues long. Germline V gene lookup returns CDR1 SGDLS and CDR2 YYNGEE.

The gene calls are TRBV6-5 and TRBJ1-6; D may be TRBD1 (5 bases). Germline loops: CDR1 MNHEY, CDR2 SVGAGI. V shed 6 bases and J shed 7 bases, with 13 bases lying between them. The CDR3 extends over 14 amino acids. The CDR3 sequence is CASRADSVNSPLHF. The CDR3 DNA is TGTGCCAGCAGAGCCGACAGTGTCAATTCACCCCTCCACTTT.

The chain has TRBV28 and TRBJ1-1; no reliable D call. CDR3 length: 13 residues. The V end lost 3 bases, the J end lost 8 bases, and 13 bases lay between the germline ends. Germline values: CDR1 MDHEN, CDR2 SYDVKM. The CDR3 sequence: CASSFKVQIEAFF. The CDR3 bases are TGTGCCAGCAGTTTTAAAGTCCAGATCGAAGCTTTCTTT. The whole variable domain, remainder taken from reference TRBV28 and TRBJ1-1, is DVKVTQSSRYLVKRTGEKVFLECVQDMDHENMFWYRQDPGLGLRLIYFSYDVKMKEKGDIPEGYSVSREKKERFSLILESASTNQTSMYLCASSFKVQIEAFFGQGTRLTVV.

The V gene is TRBV2, the J gene TRBJ2-5, with a tentative D call TRBD1 (6 bases). Germline values: CDR1 SNHLY, CDR2 FYNNEI. Trimming shortened V by 6 bases and J by 5 bases, and 16 bases separated the two germline ends. The CDR3 is made up of 14 amino acids. The CDR3 reads CASRPEQGKETQYF. In nucleotides, the CDR3 is TGTGCCAGCAGGCCGGAACAGGGAAAGGAGACCCAGTACTTC.

The V gene is TRBV29-1, the J gene TRBJ2-7, with 10 bases aligning to TRBD2. Germline V gene sequence: CDR1 SQVTM, CDR2 ANQGSEA. J gave up 0 bases and V 1 base, and 6 bases lay outside the gene matches. CDR3 length: 16 amino acids. The CDR3 loop reads CSVEVVSGRASYEQYF. In DNA form, the CDR3 reads TGCAGCGTTGAAGTAGTAAGCGGGAGGGCCTCCTACGAGCAGTACTTC.

The V call is TRBV6-6, the J call TRBJ2-2; the match to TRBD1 covers 7 bases. V trimming: 8 bases; J trimming: 2 bases; junction bases outside the gene matches: 8. The CDR3 is 15 amino acids. Germline values: CDR1 MNHNY, CDR2 SVGAGI (reference sequence). CDR3 protein: CASFFRDRNTGELFF. The CDR3 DNA is TGTGCCAGCTTTTTCCGGGACAGAAACACCGGGGAGCTGTTTTTT.

The V gene is TRBV7-3, the J gene TRBJ1-2, with 9 bases fitting TRBD1. CDR1 and CDR2 from the germline V gene are SGHTA and FQGTGA. V lost 5 bases, J lost 6 bases, and 7 bases stayed unmatched. This CDR3 is 14 amino acids long. CDR3 nucleotide sequence: TGTGCCAGCAGCCCAGGACAGGGGTCGGATGGCTACACCTTC. Translating it yields CASSPGQGSDGYTF.

The chain is built from TRBV4-3 and TRBJ2-1; TRBD2 aligns across 10 bases. CDR1 is LGHNA and CDR2 is YSLEER in the germline V gene. This CDR3 spans 15 amino acids. V dropped 1 base and J dropped 8; count of bases not matched to a gene: 5. The CDR3 reads CASSQGSGGWDEQFF. The CDR3 region has the DNA TGCGCCAGCAGCCAAGGTAGCGGGGGGTGGGATGAGCAGTTCTTC.

This sequence joins TRBV27 and TRBJ2-3; 10 nucleotides match TRBD1. The CDR3 has 17 residues. The germline CDR1 and CDR2 sequences are MNHEY and SMNVEV (reference sequence). The junction had 11 bases not matched to a gene; V was cut back by 8 bases and J by 0 bases. The CDR3 region has the DNA TGTGCCAGCCGCCCGGACAGGGGGGCTCCGAGCACAGATACGCAGTATTTT. Protein: CASRPDRGAPSTDTQYF.

The CDR3 DNA sequence: TGTGCCAGCACGGGGGGGGGTCCGAACACCGGGGAGCTGTTTTTT. It encodes CASTGGGPNTGELFF. This chain connects TRBV7-2 to TRBJ2-2, with TRBD2 matching over 8 bases. The CDR3 length is 15 residues. Germline V CDR1 and CDR2: SGHTA, FQGNSA. The ends lost 7 bases at V and 0 bases at J; junction bases unmatched: 4.